Listed below are T cell receptor beta chains from one sample, sequenced in a study of blood T cell repertoires in COVID-19. Assay used: immunoSEQ multiplex PCR; TCRdb lists only in-frame clones, some missing. The sample yields fewer than 200,000 clones, 85% seen once. Sequenced sample: peripheral blood. The receptors shown here come from a human donor with acute or convalescent COVID-19. The donor label of this sample is uncertain. Each CDR3 is given with its conserved first and last residue. Fields, in order: J gene, clone size, D gene, V gene, CDR3 DNA, CDR3 protein. D genes are given only for firm matches. The listing skips clone size in some rows; elsewhere it reads once, few, many or a size class.

>TRBJ2-5|-|TRBD2|TRBV10-1
TGCGCCAGCAGTGAGGGACTAGCGGGGGAACAAGAGACCCAGTACTTC
CASSEGLAGEQETQYF
>TRBJ2-7|-|TRBD1|TRBV4-1
TGCGCCAGCAGCCAAGAGGGACCGGGACAGGGCCACGAGCAGTACTTC
CASSQEGPGQGHEQYF
>TRBJ2-5|-|TRBD2|TRBV7-9
TGTGCCAGCAGTTCCCGAACTAGCGGGGGAAAAGAGACCCAGTACTTC
CASSSRTSGGKETQYF
>TRBJ1-5|-|TRBD1|TRBV6-1
TGTGCCAGCAGTGTGGACAGGGCCCGGGCGGTTGTTCGGCCCCAGCATTTT
CASSVDRARAVVRPQHF
>TRBJ1-6|-|-|TRBV5-1
TGCGCCAGCAGCTTAACCCTGGACTCCCGGGTGGATTCACCCCTCCACTTT
CASSLTLDSRVDSPLHF
>TRBJ1-1|-|TRBD1|TRBV7-9
TGTGCCAGCAGCCTAGGACAGGGGAACACTGAAGCTTTCTTT
CASSLGQGNTEAFF
>TRBJ1-6|few|-|TRBV9
TGTGCCAGCAGCCCCCGACAGGAATCACCCCTCCACTTT
CASSPRQESPLHF
>TRBJ1-2|-|TRBD1|TRBV7-2
TGTGCCAGCAGCAATACCCTAACGGGACAGGGACACGGCTACACCTTC
CASSNTLTGQGHGYTF
>TRBJ2-2|-|-|TRBV5-1
TGCGCCAGCAGCTTTCCAGGGACCGGGGAGCTGTTTTTT
CASSFPGTGELFF
>TRBJ2-7|-|-|TRBV3-1/TRBV3-2
TGTGCCAGCAGTCTTGGACTATTTTCTAGCTCCTACGAGCAGTACTTC
CASSLGLFSSSYEQYF
>TRBJ2-1|few|TRBD2|TRBV11-2
TGTGCCAGCAGGAATTTGCGGGGGACCTACAATGAGCAGTTCTTC
CASRNLRGTYNEQFF
>TRBJ2-4|-|TRBD1|TRBV5-1
TGCGCCAGTGCACCGGGACAAGGGGGCTCGGGCAAAAACATTCAGTACTTC
CASAPGQGGSGKNIQYF
>TRBJ1-2|-|TRBD1|TRBV12-3/TRBV12-4
TGTGCCAGCAGTCGGACAGGCAACTATGGCTACACCTTC
CASSRTGNYGYTF
>TRBJ1-2|-|TRBD1|TRBV19
TGTGCCAGTAGCACAATGGGACAGGGGGCTCGTGCCAACTATGGCTACACCTTC
CASSTMGQGARANYGYTF
>TRBJ1-5|-|-|TRBV7-9
TGTGCCAGCAGCTTAGGGCTTGGCCAGCCCCAGCATTTT
CASSLGLGQPQHF
>TRBJ1-2|once|-|TRBV28
TGTGCCAGCAGCTTATCACCCCCAGGGTATGGCTACACCTTC
CASSLSPPGYGYTF
>TRBJ2-2|-|-|TRBV3-1/TRBV3-2
TGTGCCAGCAGCCAAGTTAGCAGCGGGGAGCTGTTTTTT
CASSQVSSGELFF
>TRBJ1-2|-|TRBD1|TRBV4-3
TGCGCCAGCAGCCAAGCGGGGACAGGGCTTGGCTACACCTTC
CASSQAGTGLGYTF
>TRBJ1-1|-|-|TRBV7-2
TGTGCCAGCAGCTTAGGGGCAGCCTCCTTGAACACTGAAGCTTTCTTT
CASSLGAASLNTEAFF
>TRBJ2-7|-|-|TRBV7-2
TGTGCCAGCAGCTCGAGGGACACCCTCTCCTACGAGCAGTACTTC
CASSSRDTLSYEQYF
>TRBJ2-2|-|TRBD1|TRBV10-1
TGCGCCAGCAGTCGAACCAGGGGGAACGGGGAGCTGTTTTTT
CASSRTRGNGELFF
>TRBJ1-2|-|-|TRBV5-1
TGCGCCAGCAGCTCCCGGGGGATGGATGGCTACACCTTC
CASSSRGMDGYTF
>TRBJ1-1|-|-|TRBV19
TGTGCCAGTACTTTCCTAATGAACACTGAAGCTTTCTTT
CASTFLMNTEAFF
>TRBJ2-7|-|-|TRBV19
TGTGCCAGTAGTCCTCAAGGGAACGGGGGTGGATACGAGCAGTACTTC
CASSPQGNGGGYEQYF
>TRBJ2-1|-|-|TRBV28
TGTGCCAGCAGTTTAAATTTCGGTGAACTGAATGAGCAGTTCTTC
CASSLNFGELNEQFF
>TRBJ1-2|-|-|TRBV7-3
TGTGCCAGCAGCTTAACCCCCGGGACACAATATGGCTACACCTTC
CASSLTPGTQYGYTF
>TRBJ2-1|-|TRBD2|TRBV6-5
TGTGCCAGCAGGGGACTAGCGGGGGCCGTGGAGCAGTTCTTC
CASRGLAGAVEQFF
>TRBJ1-5|-|TRBD1|TRBV11-2
TGTGCCAGCAGCTTGGGACAGGTAGGGCAGCCCCAGCATTTT
CASSLGQVGQPQHF
>TRBJ2-3|-|TRBD2|TRBV5-6
TGTGCCAGCAGCTTTGGAACCGGGGGGTACACAGATACGCAGTATTTT
CASSFGTGGYTDTQYF
>TRBJ1-3|many|-|TRBV9
TGTGCCAGCAGCGTAGGTGTGGACAGCCGCCTCTCTGGAAACACCATATATTTT
CASSVGVDSRLSGNTIYF
>TRBJ1-5|-|TRBD1|TRBV29-1
TGCAGCGTTGTGGGGACAGCGAATCAGCCCCAGCATTTT
CSVVGTANQPQHF
>TRBJ2-2|-|-|TRBV30
TGTGCCTGGAGTATTACACCCCTCGGGGAGCTGTTTTTT
CAWSITPLGELFF
>TRBJ1-5|once|-|TRBV6-5
TGTGCCAGCAATTTGGGCAGGAAGAGCAATCAGCCCCAGCATTTT
CASNLGRKSNQPQHF